This record covers a single TCR beta chain. Germline V gives CDR1 MNHEY, CDR2 SVGAGI. This CDR3 comprises 15 residues. The germline V and J ends were trimmed by 6 bases and 1 base, with 15 bases remaining between them. This sample was taken from a study of blood T cell repertoires in COVID-19. The assay was immunoSEQ multiplex PCR, and TCRdb's table has in-frame clones only and misses some. This table has approximately 140,000 clones, around 90% appearing once. Sequenced: PBMCs or T cells enriched from blood (not recorded which). The clonotype comes from a woman aged 35 to 49 who had been exposed to COVID-19. The chain employs TRBV6-5 and TRBJ1-2, with D maybe TRBD1 (5 bases). The CDR3 bases are TGTGCCAGCAGCTGGTACGGGCAGGGTAACTATGGCTACACCTTC. Its translation: CASSWYGQGNYGYTF.